This T cell receptor beta chain was retrieved from a study of Graves' ophthalmopathy and Graves' hyperthyroidism. Findings of the study overall: A majority of expanded thyroid clonotypes exceeding 0.001 frequency were likewise present in blood.

In regard to this clonotype: Its antigen is undetermined.

The germline V and J ends were trimmed by 3 bases and 3 bases, with 15 bases remaining between them. The CDR3 runs 16 residues. Germline-derived CDR1 and CDR2 are SGHRS and YFSETQ. From RNA, the CDR3 regions of TCR beta chains were amplified and sequenced. RT-PCR with HTBI primers came first, then second-round multiplex PCR. Using its own MiXCR run on the multiplex PCR reads, TCRdb lists one record per CDR3 protein. This table has around 400,000 distinct CDR3 sequences, approximately 20% appearing once. This chain joins TRBV5-1 and TRBJ2-2; TRBD1 or TRBD2 may be the D gene (6 bases each). This TCR was sampled from a woman in her late teens or twenties with Graves' ophthalmopathy. Sequencing input: peripheral blood. The CDR3 DNA is TGCGCCAGCAGCTCAACACAGGGCGGGGACACCGGGGAGCTGTTTTTT. It is translated as CASSSTQGGDTGELFF.